This T cell receptor beta chain was profiled in a study of cytomegalovirus exposure and HLA in healthy donors. Points from the study as a whole: HLA restriction was apparent for most CMV-associated TCR beta chains in a later analysis. The analysis excluded some indistinguishable V segments, including TRBV6-2 and TRBV6-3. In a later analysis, across HLA loci, associated TCR counts were highest for DRB1, lowest for HLA-C. Reportedly, TCR beta sequences accurately predicted HLA-A and HLA-B alleles in most subjects.

Losses at the gene ends were 2 bases for V and 2 bases for J; bases not matched to a gene: 3. The germline V gene has CDR1 MNHEY and CDR2 SVGAGI. This CDR3 spans 16 amino acids. It was with 60 Vbeta and 13 Jbeta primers that the PCR ran. TCRdb keeps only in-frame clones here, not all; method: immunoSEQ multiplex PCR. This table holds more than 110,000 clones, over 75% found once. A remark on this clone: The antigen remains unidentified.

Specimen: PBMCs. This chain connects TRBV6-5 to TRBJ2-7; TRBD2 matches 13 bases. The origin of this receptor is a female donor in good health and CMV-seronegative. The CDR3 sequence is CASSYPGLAGTYEQYF. The CDR3 DNA reads as TGTGCCAGCAGTTACCCGGGACTAGCGGGAACCTACGAGCAGTACTTC.